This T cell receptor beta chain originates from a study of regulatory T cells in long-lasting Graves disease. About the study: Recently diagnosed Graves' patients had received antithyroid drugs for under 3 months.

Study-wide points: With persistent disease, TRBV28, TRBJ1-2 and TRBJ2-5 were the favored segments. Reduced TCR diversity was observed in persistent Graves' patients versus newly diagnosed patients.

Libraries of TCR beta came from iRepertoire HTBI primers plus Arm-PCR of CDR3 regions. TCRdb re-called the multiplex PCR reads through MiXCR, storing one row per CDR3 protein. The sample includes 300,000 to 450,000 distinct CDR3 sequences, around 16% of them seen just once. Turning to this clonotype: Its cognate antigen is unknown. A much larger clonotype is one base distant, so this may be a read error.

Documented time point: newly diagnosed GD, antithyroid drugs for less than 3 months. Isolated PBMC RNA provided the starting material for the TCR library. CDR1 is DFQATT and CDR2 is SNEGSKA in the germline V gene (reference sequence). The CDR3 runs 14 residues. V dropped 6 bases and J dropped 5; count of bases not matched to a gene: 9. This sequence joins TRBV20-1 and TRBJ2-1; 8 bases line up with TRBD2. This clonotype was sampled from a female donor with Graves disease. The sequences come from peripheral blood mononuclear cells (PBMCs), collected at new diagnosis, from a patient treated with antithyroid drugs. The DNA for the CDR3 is TGCAGTGCGACGGGGGGGCGGGGAAACAATGAGCAGTTCTTC. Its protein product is CSATGGRGNNEQFF.